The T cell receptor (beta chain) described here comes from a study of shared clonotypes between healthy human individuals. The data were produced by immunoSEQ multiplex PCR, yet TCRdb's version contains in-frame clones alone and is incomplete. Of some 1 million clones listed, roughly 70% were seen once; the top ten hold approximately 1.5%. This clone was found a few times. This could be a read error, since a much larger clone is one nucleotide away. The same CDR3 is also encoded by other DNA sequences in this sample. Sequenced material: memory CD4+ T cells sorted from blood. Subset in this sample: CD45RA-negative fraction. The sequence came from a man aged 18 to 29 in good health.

CDR3 sequence reads: CASSLEGNYEQYF. As DNA, the CDR3 is TGCGCCAGCAGCTTGGAGGGCAACTACGAGCAGTACTTC. The chain combines TRBV5-1 with TRBJ2-7; no definite D call. Germline V gene lookup returns CDR1 SGHRS and CDR2 YFSETQ. CDR3 length equals 13 residues. Trimming took off 0 bases at V and 3 bases at J, with 7 bases between the two ends.